The next 29 T cell receptor beta chains were all read from a single sample in a study of T cell responses to AZD1222 COVID-19 vaccine. Libraries were prepared by immunoSEQ multiplex PCR; TCRdb keeps only in-frame clonotypes and omits some of them. Of about 180,000 clones in the sample, around 88% were seen once. Here the sequenced sample was peripheral blood, taken on day 0 of AZD1222 vaccination. The source of these receptors is an adult in good health.

The chain couples TRBV7-6 to TRBJ2-3; 9 bases agree with TRBD1. The CDR3 is 16 amino acids. The junction had 9 bases not matched to a gene; V was cut back by 6 bases and J by 2 bases. Per the germline V gene, CDR1 is SGHVS and CDR2 is FNYEAQ. CDR3 sequence (DNA): TGTGCCAGCAGTTCACTACAGGGGGCCTCCACAGATACGCAGTATTTT. Residues: CASSSLQGASTDTQYF. Looking up the rest from reference TRBV7-6 and TRBJ2-3 gives the full variable domain: GAGVSQSPRYKVTKRGQDVALRCDPISGHVSLYWYRQALGQGPEFLTYFNYEAQQDKSGLPNDRFSAERPEGSISTLTIQRTEQRDSAMYRCASSSLQGASTDTQYFGPGTRLTVL.

This chain joins TRBV10-1 and TRBJ2-1, with D maybe TRBD2 (5 bases). V gave up 0 bases and J gave up 0 bases, with 9 bases separating them. Germline assignment: CDR1 WNHNN and CDR2 SYGVQD (reference sequence). This CDR3 region has 16 residues. In nucleotides, the CDR3 is TGCGCCAGCAGTGAGTCCAGCGGTCTCTCCTACAATGAGCAGTTCTTC. Its protein product is CASSESSGLSYNEQFF.

J is TRBJ2-5 and V is TRBV11-3, with D possibly TRBD1 on 5 matching bases. Trimming left V 0 bases short and J 3 bases short, with 11 bases between. The CDR3 sequence is 15 residues long. Germline CDR1 reads SGHNT; CDR2 reads YENEEA. The CDR3 bases are TGTGCCAGCAGCTTAGATAGGGGCAGGGAAGAGACCCAGTACTTC. This sequence encodes CASSLDRGREETQYF.

The rearrangement joins TRBV7-8 to TRBJ1-2; D may be TRBD1 (5 bases). V was pared by 5 bases and J by 13 bases, with 23 bases between. The CDR3 has 14 residues. Germline assignment: CDR1 SGHVS and CDR2 FQNEAQ. CDR3 DNA sequence: TGTGCCAGCAGCACAGTAGGGACCTCCGAAGGAGGCACCTTC. Its translation is CASSTVGTSEGGTF.

This clone is a singleton in its sample. V usage is TRBV7-9 and J usage is TRBJ2-3; perhaps TRBD1 as D (6 bases). Germline V CDR1 and CDR2: SEHNR, FQNEAQ (reference sequence). The germline V and J ends were trimmed by 3 bases and 3 bases, with 16 bases remaining between them. This CDR3 contains 16 residues. CDR3 region: CASSFLGDITTDTQYF. In DNA, the CDR3 is TGTGCCAGCAGCTTCCTTGGGGACATAACGACAGATACGCAGTATTTT.

The chain is built from TRBV7-2 and TRBJ2-3; D uncertain. The germline CDR1 and CDR2 sequences are SGHTA and FQGNSA. The germline V and J ends were trimmed by 1 base and 0 bases, with 14 bases remaining between them. This CDR3 is 17 amino acids long. The CDR3 DNA reads TGTGCCAGCAGCTTAGATAGGGCAGCCCTTAGCACAGATACGCAGTATTTT. Translating gives CASSLDRAALSTDTQYF. The entire variable domain, with the rest obtained from reference TRBV7-2 and TRBJ2-3, is as follows: GAGVSQSPSNKVTEKGKDVELRCDPISGHTALYWYRQSLGQGLEFLIYFQGNSAPDKSGLPSDRFSAERTGGSVSTLTIQRTQQEDSAVYLCASSLDRAALSTDTQYFGPGTRLTVL.

This chain joins TRBV5-5 and TRBJ1-5; D is unresolved. Germline CDR1 and CDR2: SGHKS and YYEKEE (reference sequence). CDR3 length: 14 residues. V was shortened by 2 bases and J by 3 bases, with 9 bases between the two germline ends. The CDR3 DNA reads as TGTGCCAGCAGCTTTAGGGAGACCAATCAGCCCCAGCATTTT. This codes for CASSFRETNQPQHF.

Written as DNA, the CDR3 is TGTGCCACCAGTGATAGGACAGGGGTAATCAATACGCAGTATTTT. Translated: CATSDRTGVINTQYF. The V and J genes are TRBV24-1 and TRBJ2-3, with TRBD1 matching 9 bases. The CDR3 extends over 15 amino acids. V shed 3 bases, J shed 7 bases, and the junction held 7 bases outside the gene matches. The germline V gene encodes CDR1 KGHDR and CDR2 SFDVKD.

Concerning this clone: Different DNA sequences within this sample yield the same CDR3. The chain carries TRBV6-2 or TRBV6-3 and TRBJ1-6; 9 bases line up with TRBD1. Trimming at V came to 4 bases and at J to 7 bases, leaving 5 bases not matched to a gene. In germline, CDR1 is MNHEY, CDR2 SVGEGT. The CDR3 totals 15 residues. CDR3 nucleotides: TGTGCCAGCAGTTCCCCGGGACAGGGCAATTCACCCCTCCACTTT. As protein: CASSSPGQGNSPLHF.

The chain combines TRBV29-1 with TRBJ1-1; D not resolved. The germline CDR1 and CDR2 sequences are SQVTM and ANQGSEA. The CDR3 extends over 10 amino acids. Trimming removed 6 bases at V and 1 base at J, with 3 bases between. CDR3 in amino acids: CSVKNTEAFF. CDR3 sequence (DNA): TGCAGCGTAAAGAACACTGAAGCTTTCTTT.

The chain uses TRBV28 and TRBJ2-1; D may be TRBD1 or TRBD2 (6 bases each). Germline CDR1 and CDR2: MDHEN and SYDVKM. The CDR3 extends over 15 amino acids. The V gene lost 10 bases and the J gene lost 7 bases, with 23 bases spanning the gap. CDR3 in amino acids: CATAGEQGRWNEQFF. The CDR3 region has the DNA TGTGCCACAGCGGGTGAGCAGGGGCGATGGAATGAGCAGTTCTTC.

The chain combines TRBV28 with TRBJ2-3; TRBD2 is a possible D gene (6 bases). This CDR3 comprises 16 residues. Germline V gene data show CDR1 as MDHEN and CDR2 as SYDVKM. The V end lost 6 bases, the J end lost 1 base, and 17 bases lay between the germline ends. The CDR3: CASSPLFGGGTDTQYF. The CDR3 region has the DNA TGTGCCAGCAGCCCTCTCTTCGGCGGGGGCACAGATACGCAGTATTTT.

This chain connects TRBV5-1 to TRBJ2-3; D may be TRBD2 (6 bases). This CDR3 contains 13 residues. The V end lost 4 bases, the J end lost 4 bases, and 10 bases lay between the germline ends. Germline CDR1 SGHRS, CDR2 YFSETQ. The chain's CDR3 is CASSAAGPDTQYF. CDR3 nucleotide sequence: TGCGCCAGCAGCGCGGCGGGGCCAGATACGCAGTATTTT.

The chain uses TRBV12-5 and TRBJ1-1; D perhaps matches TRBD1 (5 bases). Trimming pared 6 bases from V and 4 bases from J, leaving 18 bases between. The germline CDR1 and CDR2 sequences are LGHNT and FRNRAP. CDR3 length: 15 residues. The chain's CDR3 is CASGFQTRDATEAFF. The CDR3 DNA sequence: TGTGCTAGTGGGTTTCAAACCAGGGATGCCACTGAAGCTTTCTTT.

The CDR3 region is CASEAGYSPLHF. As DNA, the CDR3 is TGTGCCAGCGAAGCAGGGTACTCACCCCTCCACTTT. This chain connects TRBV2 to TRBJ1-6; D possibly corresponds to TRBD1 (5 bases). Germline V gene data show CDR1 as SNHLY and CDR2 as FYNNEI. V lost 8 bases and J lost 10, with 12 bases in between. The CDR3 consists of 12 residues.

The V call is TRBV3-1 (or the pseudogene TRBV3-2), the J call TRBJ2-3; 9 bases match TRBD2. In germline, CDR1 is LGHDT, CDR2 YNNKEL (reference sequence). The CDR3 length is 16 residues. The J segment lost 3 bases and the V segment lost 6 bases, leaving 10 bases of the junction unmatched. The CDR3 loop is CASRRRAGGFTDTQYF. CDR3 sequence (DNA): TGTGCCAGCAGACGCCGGGCGGGGGGGTTTACAGATACGCAGTATTTT.

This chain joins TRBV6-5 and TRBJ1-1, with TRBD1 as a possible D gene (5 bases). The CDR3 has 16 amino acids. Germline-derived CDR1 and CDR2 are MNHEY and SVGAGI. V lost 2 bases and J lost 3, with 16 bases in between. This CDR3 reads CASSYRGAKAYTEAFF. CDR3 DNA: TGTGCCAGCAGTTACAGGGGAGCCAAGGCTTACACTGAAGCTTTCTTT.

The rearrangement links TRBV12-3 or TRBV12-4 to TRBJ2-7; D call uncertain. Trimming stripped 4 bases from V and 1 base from J, with 5 bases between. The CDR3 runs 12 residues. CDR3 DNA sequence: TGTGCCAGCAGTTCTTTTTCCTACGAGCAGTACTTC. This sequence encodes CASSSFSYEQYF.

The chain has TRBV7-9 and TRBJ2-7, with 10 positions matching TRBD2. The CDR3 consists of 15 residues. Germline CDR1 SEHNR, CDR2 FQNEAQ (reference sequence). With 1 base clipped from V and 0 bases from J, the junction kept 0 bases outside the gene matches. CDR3 protein: CASSLVAGGSYEQYF. The CDR3 coding sequence is TGTGCCAGCAGCTTAGTAGCGGGGGGCTCCTACGAGCAGTACTTC.

V is TRBV27 and J is TRBJ1-1; possible D gene TRBD1, 6 bases. The germline V gene encodes CDR1 MNHEY and CDR2 SMNVEV (reference sequence). V shed 6 bases and J shed 3 bases, with 14 bases lying between them. The CDR3 is made up of 14 amino acids. The CDR3 nucleotides read TGTGCCAGCAGCCCGAGAGGGGGATACACTGAAGCTTTCTTT. Protein product: CASSPRGGYTEAFF.

The genes are TRBV5-6 and TRBJ2-3, with D maybe TRBD2 (5 bases). Germline V gives CDR1 SGHDT, CDR2 YYEEEE. CDR3 length: 15 amino acids. Trimming took 6 bases from V and 2 from J, leaving 16 bases between them. The CDR3 DNA sequence: TGTGCCAGCACCCCTTCAGCGGCCACCACAGATACGCAGTATTTT. Translating gives CASTPSAATTDTQYF.

This rearrangement joins TRBV29-1 to TRBJ2-7; 14 nucleotides agree with TRBD2. The CDR3 covers 15 residues. Germline V lookup: CDR1 SQVTM, CDR2 ANQGSEA. Unmatched junction bases numbered 7, after V lost 6 bases and J lost 3 bases. CDR3 nucleotides: TGCAGCGTGGCCGGGACTAGCGGGGGAAACTACGAGCAGTACTTC. This codes for CSVAGTSGGNYEQYF.

The table lists this clone with a count of one. The chain carries TRBV5-8 and TRBJ2-2; 8 bases fit TRBD2. The CDR3 spans 16 residues. V trimming: 2 bases; J trimming: 3 bases; junction bases outside the gene matches: 6. From germline, CDR1 is SGHTS and CDR2 YDEGEE. The CDR3 loop is CASSFLLADHTGELFF. The CDR3 nucleotides read TGTGCCAGCAGCTTTCTACTAGCGGACCACACCGGGGAGCTGTTTTTT.

This clone was picked up one time. The rearrangement uses TRBV15 and TRBJ2-5, with TRBD1 identical over 9 bases. J gave up 4 bases and V 3 bases, and 6 bases lay outside the gene matches. The CDR3 runs to 15 residues. Looked up from germline, CDR1 is LNHNV and CDR2 is YYDKDF (reference sequence). The CDR3 is CATSSPTGGAETQYF. The CDR3 DNA follows: TGTGCCACCAGCAGCCCCACAGGGGGCGCAGAGACCCAGTACTTC.

The CDR3 nucleotides read TGTGCCAGCAGCAGAGAGCCGGGGGGGAGGGATGAGCAGTTCTTC. Encoded protein: CASSREPGGRDEQFF. The rearrangement links TRBV6-5 to TRBJ2-1, with 8 bases that match TRBD2. The CDR3 consists of 15 residues. V was clipped by 6 bases and J by 8 bases; unmatched bases: 12. CDR1 and CDR2 from the germline V gene are MNHEY and SVGAGI.

This chain joins TRBV6-2 or TRBV6-3 and TRBJ1-1; a weak D match, TRBD1 (6 bases). Germline CDR1 MNHEY, CDR2 SVGEGT. Trimming pared 2 bases from V and 7 bases from J, leaving 8 bases between. The CDR3 contains 12 residues. For the CDR3, the DNA is TGTGCCAGCAGTTACGCAGGGGATGAAGCTTTCTTT. Protein sequence: CASSYAGDEAFF.

This chain connects TRBV29-1 to TRBJ2-7; a possible D gene is TRBD1 (5 bases). Trimming pared 7 bases from V and 4 bases from J, leaving 11 bases between. CDR3 size: 11 residues. The germline V gene has CDR1 SQVTM and CDR2 ANQGSEA. CDR3: CSGIGHYEQYF. The CDR3 bases are TGCAGCGGGATCGGACATTACGAGCAGTACTTC.

This rearrangement joins TRBV6-5 to TRBJ1-1, with 9 positions matching TRBD1. Germline CDR1 is MNHEY and CDR2 is SVGAGI. The length of the CDR3 is 12 residues. V gave up 5 bases and J gave up 6 bases; unmatched junction bases: 1. CDR3 protein: CASSRTGAEAFF. In DNA, the CDR3 is TGTGCCAGCAGTCGGACAGGGGCTGAAGCTTTCTTT.

This chain links TRBV7-2 with TRBJ2-4; D is unresolved. V lost 5 bases and J 8 bases, leaving 16 bases between the germline ends. The length of the CDR3 is 14 residues. Per the germline V gene, CDR1 is SGHTA and CDR2 is FQGNSA. The CDR3 DNA reads as TGTGCCAGCAGCCCAGTGGCAAACAGAGACATTCAGTACTTC. As protein: CASSPVANRDIQYF.